Listed here are 13 T cell receptor beta chains from one sample, sequenced in a study of CD8+ T cells in alopecia areata. RNA extraction and reverse transcription yielded cDNA as sequencing template. Profiling relied on immunoSEQ multiplex PCR, and the TCRdb table lists in-frame clones only, not all of them. In the table there are under 350,000 clones, 55% to 70% of which are singletons. Treatment described: oral pan-JAK inhibitor, 5-10 mg twice daily. The source material was CD4+ T cells sorted from blood, sampled at week 24, from a patient treated with tofacitinib. The source is a human donor with alopecia areata.

The chain combines TRBV25-1 with TRBJ1-2, with D uncertain. V lost 6 bases, J lost 7 bases, and 15 bases lay in between. This CDR3 contains 13 residues. Looked up from germline, CDR1 is MGHDK and CDR2 is SYGVNS. For the CDR3, the DNA is TGTGCCAGCAGCCAGGTAGTCTCTTCTGGCTACACCTTC. Its translation is CASSQVVSSGYTF.

The count of this clone is one. The rearrangement joins TRBV7-2 to TRBJ2-5, with 7 bases aligning to TRBD1. This CDR3 has 14 amino acids. The V gene end was trimmed by 1 base and the J gene end by 2 bases; junction bases not matched to a gene: 1. Germline CDR1 SGHTA, CDR2 FQGNSA. The CDR3 region has the DNA TGTGCCAGCAGCTTAGTCAGGGGGCAAGAGACCCAGTACTTC. Protein: CASSLVRGQETQYF.

This clone has a handful of counts. The sample carries other DNA sequences with the same CDR3. The chain combines TRBV19 with TRBJ1-1; D remains unclear. The V end was cut by 3 bases, the J end by 0 bases, with 5 bases between. Per the germline V gene, CDR1 is LNHDA and CDR2 is SQIVND (reference sequence). This CDR3 is built from 13 residues. The CDR3 sequence: CASSIRLNTEAFF. The CDR3 region has the DNA TGTGCCAGTAGTATTAGGTTGAACACTGAAGCTTTCTTT.

V gene TRBV6-5 combines with J gene TRBJ2-3, with D possibly called TRBD1 or TRBD2 (6 bases each). The germline V and J ends were trimmed by 8 bases and 9 bases, with 18 bases remaining between them. The germline CDR1 and CDR2 sequences are MNHEY and SVGAGI. This CDR3 has 13 residues. CDR3 region: CASLPPGAATQYF. CDR3 in DNA: TGTGCCAGCCTTCCACCGGGGGCTGCCACGCAGTATTTT.

The rearrangement links TRBV27 to TRBJ2-4; TRBD1 matches at 8 bases. Per the germline V gene, CDR1 is MNHEY and CDR2 is SMNVEV (reference sequence). V was clipped by 2 bases and J by 6 bases; unmatched bases: 3. The CDR3 contains 14 residues. CDR3 coding DNA: TGTGCCAGCAGTTTAGACAGGGGAATAAACATTCAGTACTTC. Protein sequence: CASSLDRGINIQYF.

V and J are TRBV9 and TRBJ1-1; D is unresolved. Trimming took off 2 bases at V and 0 bases at J, with 5 bases between the two ends. The CDR3 covers 13 residues. In germline, CDR1 is SGDLS, CDR2 YYNGEE. This CDR3 is CASSVTVNTEAFF. CDR3 in DNA: TGTGCCAGCAGCGTTACAGTGAACACTGAAGCTTTCTTT.

This clone came up a few times. The chain uses TRBV30 and TRBJ1-4; the D is unclear. Germline V lookup: CDR1 GTSNPN, CDR2 SVGIG (reference sequence). The CDR3 spans 14 residues. The germline V and J ends were trimmed by 7 bases and 3 bases, with 15 bases remaining between them. In DNA form, the CDR3 reads TGTGCCTCGCATAAACCGCCGTCTAATGAAAAACTGTTTTTT. As protein: CASHKPPSNEKLFF.

This clone was observed a few times. The V call is TRBV4-3, the J call TRBJ2-7; D is undetermined. This CDR3 contains 14 residues. Germline assignment: CDR1 LGHNA and CDR2 YSLEER. Trimming removed 1 base at V and 3 bases at J, with 10 bases between. CDR3 region: CASSQVSSGYEQYF. Here the CDR3 DNA reads TGCGCCAGCAGCCAAGTGAGTTCCGGCTACGAGCAGTACTTC.

The chain couples TRBV7-9 to TRBJ2-3; 8 bases match TRBD1. The V gene's germline CDR1 is SEHNR and CDR2 FQNEAQ (reference sequence). The V gene end was trimmed by 1 base and the J gene end by 6 bases; junction bases not matched to a gene: 9. The length of the CDR3 is 16 residues. CDR3 coding DNA: TGTGCCAGCAGCTTAGGACCCGGGACAGGTGGCGATACGCAGTATTTT. Encoded protein: CASSLGPGTGGDTQYF.

This clone occurred a few times. The V and J genes are TRBV7-9 and TRBJ1-2; D unclear. Deletions cut 5 bases from V and 6 bases from J, with 10 bases between. The CDR3 sequence is 12 residues long. Germline CDR1 and CDR2: SEHNR and FQNEAQ (reference sequence). The CDR3 bases are TGTGCCAGCAGCCCCCGCGGGAATGGCTACACCTTC. This gives the protein CASSPRGNGYTF.

This clone is a singleton in its sample. The chain has TRBV29-1 and TRBJ2-1, with 9 bases fitting TRBD2. The CDR3 is 11 residues long. Germline CDR1 reads SQVTM; CDR2 reads ANQGSEA. The CDR3 here is CSGGGGNEQFF. CDR3 DNA sequence: TGCAGTGGCGGGGGGGGCAATGAGCAGTTCTTC.

This clone was recorded once. J is TRBJ2-5 and V is TRBV30, with D unresolved. The CDR3 consists of 13 residues. From germline, CDR1 is GTSNPN and CDR2 SVGIG (reference sequence). The V gene lost 2 bases and the J gene lost 5 bases, with 12 bases spanning the gap. CDR3 in DNA: TGTGCCTGGAGTAGGACGGTTGGGGAGACCCAGTACTTC. Translation gives CAWSRTVGETQYF.

The rearrangement links TRBV7-9 to TRBJ1-2; D perhaps matches TRBD1 (5 bases). The CDR3 has 14 residues. In germline, CDR1 is SEHNR, CDR2 FQNEAQ (reference sequence). Between the trimmed V and J ends, which lost 2 bases and 8 bases, there was a span of 15 bases. The CDR3, as DNA: TGTGCCAGCAGCTTAATGCAGGGCGCAGGCGGCTACACCTTC. This translates into CASSLMQGAGGYTF. The variable domain in full, completed from reference TRBV7-9 and TRBJ1-2, reads DTGVSQNPRHKITKRGQNVTFRCDPISEHNRLYWYRQTLGQGPEFLTYFQNEAQLEKSRLLSDRFSAERPKGSFSTLEIQRTEQGDSAMYLCASSLMQGAGGYTFGSGTRLTVV.